This T cell receptor beta chain came from a study of blood T cell repertoires in COVID-19. About the study: Whether acute or convalescent, the COVID-19 samples came from the United States, Italy and Spain.

Source study methods: Estimates of nucleated cell counts were drawn from the amplification of reference gene primers. Libraries were prepared by immunoSEQ multiplex PCR; TCRdb keeps only in-frame clonotypes and omits some of them. Clone size and V and J calls were adopted from that table, with D and trimming inferred from the DNA. The repertoire holds some 73,000 clones, with approximately 77% as singletons. Trimming removed 6 bases from V and 10 bases from J; junction bases left unmatched: 10. Germline loops: CDR1 MNHEY, CDR2 SVGAGI. CDR3 length: 13 amino acids. Sequencing used peripheral blood. The receptor's source is a man between 65 and 79 years old with COVID-19, enrolled during active disease. The rearrangement links TRBV6-5 to TRBJ1-2; 8 nucleotides line up with TRBD1. The CDR3 region is CASRTDRVSPYTF. The CDR3 nucleotides are TGTGCCAGCAGGACGGACAGGGTGTCTCCCTACACCTTC.